This T cell receptor beta chain was retrieved from a study of OX40 agonist ivuxolimab in advanced cancers. Study information: Antecedent anti-PD-1, anti-PD-L1 or anti-CTLA-4 therapy was permissible, with about 40% having received some. Whole-study results and caveats: Certain nonresponding patients likewise had low normalized T-cell clonal expansion. The authors did not determine the antigen specificity of the expanded peripheral T cells.

As to this clone: As yet, its antigen is unknown.

The CDR3 length is 13 residues. The germline V gene has CDR1 LGHNA and CDR2 YNFKEQ. Trimming left V 2 bases short and J 7 bases short, with 8 bases between. The table came from immunoSEQ multiplex PCR; TCRdb's copy has only in-frame clones and leaves some out. The sample lists 64,000 or so clones; 75% to 85% were seen once. The genes are TRBV4-2 and TRBJ2-2; no definite D call. This sequence was found in an adult with an advanced solid tumor such as melanoma, head and neck, liver or kidney cancer. The specimen was CD4+ or CD8+ T cells sorted from blood, collected in a trial of the OX40 agonist ivuxolimab. CDR3 amino acids: CASSQNWDGELFF. CDR3 DNA sequence: TGTGCCAGCAGCCAAAATTGGGACGGGGAGCTGTTTTTT.